This TCR beta chain originates from a study of CD8 T cells in ankylosing spondylitis. Study outcomes and limitations: Ankylosing spondylitis blood appeared to carry a characteristic TCR beta motif of several highly homologous variants. In synovial fluid and blood from reactive arthritis, some motif variants were previously reported. The clones that were linked to disease were reported to be significantly enriched in matched synovial fluid samples from ankylosing spondylitis patients.

This clonotype was seen only a few times. The antigen remains unidentified. Each CDR3 protein gets one entry after TCRdb re-called the 5' RACE reads with MiXCR. The sample holds roughly 700,000 distinct CDR3 sequences, about 20% seen once. This CDR3 has 13 residues. Germline values: CDR1 DFQATT, CDR2 SNEGSKA (reference sequence). V shed 3 bases and J shed 10 bases, with 18 bases lying between them. This sequence was found in a male donor with ankylosing spondylitis. Sequences were obtained from blood, either unsorted or a sorted T cell fraction (not recorded which). The chain combines TRBV20-1 with TRBJ1-1; D call uncertain. DNA of the CDR3: TGCAGTGCTAGTCCAAGCCTCGGGGTAGGAGCTTTCTTT. Protein product: CSASPSLGVGAFF.